A single sample is the source of the 11 T cell receptor beta chains below, sequenced in a study of shared clonotypes between healthy human individuals. Only in-frame clones appear in the TCRdb table, and some are missing; sequencing was by immunoSEQ multiplex PCR. There are about 2,100,000 clones in the sample; approximately 94% occur only once, and approximately 1.7% lies in the top ten. Naive CD8 isolation took CD45RO-negative cells positively selected for CCR7 and excluded terminally differentiated effector memory CD45RA+ cells. Source material: naive CD8+ T cells from PBMCs. The receptors come from a man between 18 and 29 years old in good health. Some clones in this sample may be carry-over from other donors' samples.

The rearrangement joins TRBV7-9 to TRBJ2-1; D is possibly TRBD2 (6 bases). Trimming stripped 1 base from V and 2 bases from J, with 12 bases between. The CDR3 is 16 residues long. Per the germline V gene, CDR1 is SEHNR and CDR2 is FQNEAQ (reference sequence). The CDR3 is CASSLVSGSAYNEQFF. CDR3 sequence (DNA): TGTGCCAGCAGCTTAGTTTCCGGGAGCGCCTACAATGAGCAGTTCTTC. The whole variable domain, remainder taken from reference TRBV7-9 and TRBJ2-1, is DTGVSQNPRHKITKRGQNVTFRCDPISEHNRLYWYRQTLGQGPEFLTYFQNEAQLEKSRLLSDRFSAERPKGSFSTLEIQRTEQGDSAMYLCASSLVSGSAYNEQFFGPGTRLTVL.

This chain links TRBV5-3 with TRBJ2-7; 9 bases map to TRBD2. TRBV5-3 is treated as an ORF (open reading frame) with a function not yet certain. The CDR3 length is 17 residues. Trimming at V came to 4 bases and at J to 5 bases, leaving 16 bases not matched to a gene. This chain's CDR3 is CARSPMREGLVCDEQYF. The CDR3 nucleotides are TGTGCCAGAAGCCCGATGCGGGAGGGACTAGTTTGTGACGAGCAGTACTTC.

This clone showed up just once. The chain is built from TRBV5-6 and TRBJ2-5; D is perhaps TRBD2 (5 bases). Germline V gene data show CDR1 as SGHDT and CDR2 as YYEEEE. The V end lost 3 bases, the J end lost 3 bases, and 9 bases lay between the germline ends. There are 13 residues in the CDR3. CDR3 sequence reads: CASSSGNEETQYF. The DNA of the CDR3 is TGTGCCAGCAGCTCCGGGAACGAAGAGACCCAGTACTTC. Full variable domain (rest looked up from reference TRBV5-6 and TRBJ2-5): DAGVTQSPTHLIKTRGQQVTLRCSPKSGHDTVSWYQQALGQGPQFIFQYYEEEERQRGNFPDRFSGHQFPNYSSELNVNALLLGDSALYLCASSSGNEETQYFGPGTRLLVL.

This clone was recorded once. CDR3: CASTPFGVQPQHF. Here the CDR3 DNA reads TGTGCCAGTACCCCGTTTGGGGTACAGCCCCAGCATTTT. The V and J genes are TRBV19 and TRBJ1-5; D unclear. Germline CDR1 is LNHDA and CDR2 is SQIVND (reference sequence). Trimming took off 7 bases at V and 7 bases at J, with 14 bases between the two ends. The CDR3 runs 13 residues.

The DNA for the CDR3 is TGTGCCACCAGGGGCGTAGGGGTGGCGCAGCCCCAGCATTTT. Translation: CATRGVGVAQPQHF. The chain combines TRBV15 with TRBJ1-5, with D perhaps TRBD1 (5 bases). With 6 bases removed from V and 7 bases from J, the gap between germline ends came to 16 bases. This CDR3 has 14 amino acids. Germline CDR1 reads LNHNV; CDR2 reads YYDKDF (reference sequence).

The chain recombines TRBV5-1 with TRBJ2-2, with D possibly TRBD2 on 5 matching bases. The germline gives CDR1 SGHRS, CDR2 YFSETQ. The V and J ends lost 2 bases and 1 base respectively, with 9 bases between them. This CDR3 comprises 15 residues. The CDR3 loop is CASSLGAENTGELFF. CDR3 nucleotides: TGCGCCAGCAGCTTAGGAGCGGAGAACACCGGGGAGCTGTTTTTT.

J is TRBJ2-7 and V is TRBV11-2; perhaps TRBD2 as D (5 bases). The germline V and J ends were trimmed by 5 bases and 10 bases, with 15 bases remaining between them. CDR1 and CDR2 from the germline V gene are SGHAT and FQNNGV. The CDR3 extends over 12 amino acids. This CDR3 reads CASSDEGEPQYF. As DNA, the CDR3 is TGTGCCAGCAGCGATGAGGGTGAGCCCCAGTACTTC.

V and J are TRBV6-6 and TRBJ2-3, with 7 bases lining up with TRBD1. CDR3 length equals 16 residues. The V and J ends lost 5 bases and 5 bases, in that order; junction bases with no gene match: 13. Germline CDR1 and CDR2: MNHNY and SVGAGI (reference sequence). CDR3 in amino acids: CASSALRQGREDTQYF. As DNA, the CDR3 is TGTGCCAGCAGTGCCCTTCGACAGGGTAGAGAAGATACGCAGTATTTT.

The rearrangement joins TRBV27 to TRBJ2-2; D might be TRBD2 (6 bases). The germline V gene encodes CDR1 MNHEY and CDR2 SMNVEV (reference sequence). The V end lost 4 bases, the J end lost 7 bases, and 16 bases lay between the germline ends. This CDR3 contains 15 residues. The CDR3 protein is CASSSPPGVIGELFF. The DNA of the CDR3 is TGTGCCAGCAGTTCCCCCCCGGGAGTGATCGGGGAGCTGTTTTTT.

V usage is TRBV11-2 and J usage is TRBJ2-5, with D unclear. Germline CDR1 SGHAT, CDR2 FQNNGV. The V and J ends lost 6 bases and 2 bases respectively, with 10 bases between them. The CDR3 is 13 amino acids. This chain's CDR3 is CASRPWSQETQYF. In DNA, the CDR3 is TGTGCCAGCAGACCCTGGAGTCAAGAGACCCAGTACTTC.

The chain uses TRBV28 and TRBJ2-3; perhaps D is TRBD1 or TRBD2 (6 bases each). Per the germline V gene, CDR1 is MDHEN and CDR2 is SYDVKM. The CDR3 consists of 16 residues. Between the trimmed V and J ends, which lost 6 bases and 1 base, there was a span of 17 bases. The DNA for the CDR3 is TGTGCCAGCAGGGGGGCCGTGGACTATCGCACAGATACGCAGTATTTT. This sequence encodes CASRGAVDYRTDTQYF.